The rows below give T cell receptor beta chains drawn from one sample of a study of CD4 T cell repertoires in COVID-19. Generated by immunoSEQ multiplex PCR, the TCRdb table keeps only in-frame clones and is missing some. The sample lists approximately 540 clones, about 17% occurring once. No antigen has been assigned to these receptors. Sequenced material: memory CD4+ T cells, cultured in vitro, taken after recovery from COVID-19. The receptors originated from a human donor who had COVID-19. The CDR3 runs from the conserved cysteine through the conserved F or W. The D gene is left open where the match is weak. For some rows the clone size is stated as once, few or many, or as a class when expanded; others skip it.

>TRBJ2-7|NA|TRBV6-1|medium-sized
CASSEGIGREQYF
TGTGCCAGCAGTGAAGGGATAGGGCGCGAGCAGTACTTC
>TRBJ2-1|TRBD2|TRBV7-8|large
CASSPWTSGSNEQFF
TGTGCCAGCAGCCCTTGGACTAGCGGGAGCAATGAGCAGTTCTTC
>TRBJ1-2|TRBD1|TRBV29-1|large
CSGGQGLNYGYTF
TGCAGCGGGGGACAGGGCCTTAACTATGGCTACACCTTC
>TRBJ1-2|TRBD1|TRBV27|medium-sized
CASSPSQGYGYTF
TGTGCCAGCAGTCCCTCACAGGGGTATGGCTACACCTTC
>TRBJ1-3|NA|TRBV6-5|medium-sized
CASKEGVFSGNTIYF
TGTGCCAGCAAAGAGGGGGTCTTCTCTGGAAACACCATATATTTT
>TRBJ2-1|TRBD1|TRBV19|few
CASSMGTGTYNEQFF
TGTGCCAGTAGTATGGGGACAGGGACCTACAATGAGCAGTTCTTC
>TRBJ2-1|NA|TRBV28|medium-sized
CASSFWRQHPTYNEQFF
TGTGCCAGCAGTTTTTGGAGGCAGCATCCAACCTACAATGAGCAGTTCTTC
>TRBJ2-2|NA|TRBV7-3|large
CASSLYTTNTGELFF
TGTGCCAGCAGCTTATATACAACGAACACCGGGGAGCTGTTTTTT
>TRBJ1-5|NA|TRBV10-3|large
CAIKGTENQPQHF
TGTGCCATCAAAGGGACGGAAAATCAGCCCCAGCATTTT
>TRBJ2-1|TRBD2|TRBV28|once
CASSLLGGRALGNEQFF
TGTGCCAGCAGTTTATTAGGCGGGAGGGCCTTGGGCAATGAGCAGTTCTTC
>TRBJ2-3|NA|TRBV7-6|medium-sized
CASRSRAQDTQYF
TGTGCCAGCAGATCCCGGGCCCAAGATACGCAGTATTTT
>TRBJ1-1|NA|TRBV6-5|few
CASSCGGGPDTEAFF
TGTGCCAGCAGTTGCGGGGGAGGGCCGGACACTGAAGCTTTCTTT
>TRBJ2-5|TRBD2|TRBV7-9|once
CASSKSGGAWETQYF
TGTGCCAGCAGCAAGAGCGGGGGGGCTTGGGAGACCCAGTACTTC
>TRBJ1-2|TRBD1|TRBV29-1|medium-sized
CSVEGTGGGYGYTF
TGCAGCGTTGAAGGGACAGGGGGCGGCTATGGCTACACCTTC
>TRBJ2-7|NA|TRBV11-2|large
CASSFRGVRHEQYF
TGTGCCAGCAGCTTTAGAGGGGTCAGACACGAGCAGTACTTC
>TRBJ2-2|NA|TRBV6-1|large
CASSEALAGPQRELFF
TGTGCCAGCAGTGAAGCGCTGGCAGGCCCGCAACGGGAGCTGTTTTTT
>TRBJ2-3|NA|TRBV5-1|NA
CASSPPGASTDTQYF
TGCGCCAGCAGCCCGCCAGGGGCGAGCACAGATACGCAGTATTTT
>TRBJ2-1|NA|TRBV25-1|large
CASSEGLPSYNEQFF
TGTGCCAGCAGTGAAGGTCTACCCTCCTACAATGAGCAGTTCTTC
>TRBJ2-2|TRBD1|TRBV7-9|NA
CASSLGGGWTGELFF
TGTGCCAGCAGCTTAGGAGGGGGCTGGACCGGGGAGCTGTTTTTT
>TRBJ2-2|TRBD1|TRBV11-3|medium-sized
CASSPTGVGTGELFF
TGTGCCAGCAGCCCGACAGGGGTGGGCACCGGGGAGCTGTTTTTT